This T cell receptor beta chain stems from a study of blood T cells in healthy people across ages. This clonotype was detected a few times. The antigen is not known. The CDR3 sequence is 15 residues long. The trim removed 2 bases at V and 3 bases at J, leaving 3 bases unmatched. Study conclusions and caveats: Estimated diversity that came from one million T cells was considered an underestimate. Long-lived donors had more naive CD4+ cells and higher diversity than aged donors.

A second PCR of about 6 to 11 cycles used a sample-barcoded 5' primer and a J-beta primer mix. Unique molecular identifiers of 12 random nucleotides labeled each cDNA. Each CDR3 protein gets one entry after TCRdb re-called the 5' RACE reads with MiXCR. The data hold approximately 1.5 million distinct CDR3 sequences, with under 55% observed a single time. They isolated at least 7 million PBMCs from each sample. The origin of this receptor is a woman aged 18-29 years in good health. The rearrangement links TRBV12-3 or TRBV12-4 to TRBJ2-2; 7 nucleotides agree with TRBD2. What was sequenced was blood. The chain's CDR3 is CASSLRGGYTGELFF. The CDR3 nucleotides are TGTGCCAGCAGTTTACGCGGGGGATACACCGGGGAGCTGTTTTTT.